This TCR beta chain was sequenced in a study of OX40 agonist ivuxolimab in advanced cancers. Whole-study results and caveats: At 0.1 to 3.0 mg/kg and by week 6, CD4+ and CD8+ T cells in the blood had expanded clonally.

Here immunoSEQ multiplex PCR was the method, and the copy in TCRdb shows in-frame clones only, minus some. The sample consists of more than 85,000 clones, roughly nine tenths of them appearing once. Trimming cost V 7 bases and J 4 bases; bases outside gene matches: 3. The CDR3 extends over 13 amino acids. The V gene's germline CDR1 is SGHRS and CDR2 YFSETQ. On this clone: Its specificity is unknown.

The sample was CD4+ or CD8+ T cells sorted from blood, taken in a trial of the OX40 agonist ivuxolimab. The receptor comes from an adult with an advanced solid tumor such as melanoma, head and neck, liver or kidney cancer. V gene TRBV5-1 combines with J gene TRBJ2-2; 8 nucleotides match TRBD2. In DNA form, the CDR3 reads TGCGCCAGCCACGGGAGGGCCACCGGGGAGCTGTTTTTT. Residues: CASHGRATGELFF.